Only a few counts were recorded for the clone carrying this T cell receptor beta chain. The antigen is unknown. The data derive from a study of T cell repertoires in cytomegalovirus infection. TCRdb independently ran MiXCR on the reads; one entry per CDR3 protein. The table includes about 340,000 distinct CDR3 sequences, under 35% detected once. Sample: cultured PBMCs, taken from culture after CMV antigen stimulation. This TCR was recovered from a human donor in good health (CMV status not recorded). Some clones in this sample may be carry-over from other donors' samples.

This CDR3 is CASGVPGGRTDTQYF. The CDR3 region has the DNA TGCGCCAGCGGGGTTCCGGGAGGTCGCACAGATACGCAGTATTTT. This rearrangement joins TRBV5-1 to TRBJ2-3; 7 bases agree with TRBD2. There are 15 residues in the CDR3. Germline V gene lookup returns CDR1 SGHRS and CDR2 YFSETQ. The V gene end was trimmed by 7 bases and the J gene end by 1 base; junction bases not matched to a gene: 9.